The 10 T cell receptor beta chains below all came from one sample that was sequenced in a study of blood T cells in healthy people across ages. A second about 7 to 12 cycle PCR used barcoded and J-beta primers. TCRdb analysed the 5' RACE reads with MiXCR anew, one entry per CDR3 protein. The sample lists about 810,000 distinct CDR3 sequences, 35% to 40% occurring once. What was sequenced was blood. Receptor source: a man younger than 35 in good health.

The chain is built from TRBV25-1 and TRBJ2-1; D may match TRBD1 or TRBD2 (5 bases each). Deletions cut 5 bases from V and 4 bases from J, with 18 bases between. CDR1 MGHDK and CDR2 SYGVNS come from the germline V gene. The CDR3 sequence is 16 residues long. The DNA of the CDR3 is TGTGCCAGCAGTTTGTCCCCCGGGACCATTTACAATGAGCAGTTCTTC. Amino acids: CASSLSPGTIYNEQFF.

The rearrangement links TRBV27 to TRBJ2-7, with 8 nucleotides matching TRBD1. V dropped 4 bases and J dropped 7; count of bases not matched to a gene: 9. The length of the CDR3 is 14 residues. Germline CDR1 MNHEY, CDR2 SMNVEV (reference sequence). The CDR3 reads CASSSGGANGEQYF. DNA for the CDR3: TGTGCCAGCAGTTCAGGGGGCGCAAATGGTGAGCAGTACTTC.

The chain employs TRBV4-3 and TRBJ1-2; maybe TRBD1 (5 bases). This CDR3 has 17 amino acids. Germline CDR1 and CDR2: LGHNA and YSLEER. The V end lost 0 bases, the J end lost 6 bases, and 20 bases lay between the germline ends. CDR3 region: CASSQDGVRDQTNGYTF. CDR3 sequence (DNA): TGCGCCAGCAGCCAAGATGGAGTAAGGGACCAAACTAATGGCTACACCTTC.

The V and J genes are TRBV12-3 or TRBV12-4 and TRBJ2-2; D may match TRBD1 or TRBD2 (5 bases each). Between the trimmed V and J ends, which lost 2 bases and 3 bases, there was a span of 10 bases. CDR3 length: 15 amino acids. The CDR3 reads CASSLRGRDTGELFF. In nucleotides, the CDR3 is TGTGCCAGCAGTTTACGGGGACGGGACACCGGGGAGCTGTTTTTT.

CDR3 region: CSVGPGQGASGYTF. In DNA, the CDR3 is TGCAGCGTTGGGCCGGGACAGGGGGCGTCTGGCTACACCTTC. The rearrangement uses TRBV29-1 and TRBJ1-2, with 12 bases lining up with TRBD1. Looked up from germline, CDR1 is SQVTM and CDR2 is ANQGSEA. The CDR3 is 14 residues long. V lost 4 bases and J lost 7; bases outside the gene matches: 7.

A word on this clonotype: Its ends do not fully match the called genes, so a read error is possible. The chain is built from TRBV7-2 and TRBJ2-1, with 7 bases identical to TRBD2. The CDR3 runs 17 residues. Germline V lookup: CDR1 SGHTA, CDR2 FQGNSA. The CDR3 spells CASTLKGLAVVSHEQFF. The CDR3 bases are TGTGCCAGCACCTTAAAGGGGCTAGCGGTTGTGTCCCATGAGCAGTTCTTC.

This clonotype occurred a few times. V and J are TRBV20-1 and TRBJ2-5; tentatively, D is TRBD1 or TRBD2 (6 bases each). From germline, CDR1 is DFQATT and CDR2 SNEGSKA (reference sequence). Trimming left V 0 bases short and J 9 bases short, with 20 bases between. This CDR3 has 15 amino acids. In DNA form, the CDR3 reads TGCAGTGCTAGAGACGAAGGGGGGACGCTGGCGGCCCAGTACTTC. This gives the protein CSARDEGGTLAAQYF.

This clonotype was found many times. The chain is built from TRBV29-1 and TRBJ2-3; TRBD2 agrees at 7 bases. This CDR3 is 15 amino acids long. Per the germline V gene, CDR1 is SQVTM and CDR2 is ANQGSEA. J gave up 2 bases and V 6 bases, and 11 bases lay outside the gene matches. The CDR3 bases are TGCAGCGTGAACCCAGCGGGGTTGTCCACAGATACGCAGTATTTT. Residues: CSVNPAGLSTDTQYF.

This clonotype was seen at least ten times. The V and J genes are TRBV12-3 or TRBV12-4 and TRBJ2-4, with D uncertain. V was trimmed by 4 bases and J by 7 bases, leaving 17 bases between them. The CDR3 sequence is 15 residues long. The chain's CDR3 is CASSSSDNFGNIQYF. DNA for the CDR3: TGTGCCAGCAGTTCAAGCGATAATTTCGGCAACATTCAGTACTTC.

This clonotype was counted ten times or more. The rearrangement links TRBV14 to TRBJ2-3; D possibly corresponds to TRBD1 (6 bases). The CDR3 has 13 residues. From germline, CDR1 is SGHDN and CDR2 FVKESK. With 4 bases removed from V and 4 bases from J, the gap between germline ends came to 9 bases. CDR3 DNA sequence: TGTGCCAGCAGCCCCACAGGGTCAGATACGCAGTATTTT. Translated: CASSPTGSDTQYF.